The clone carrying this T cell receptor beta chain was counted ten times or more. What it recognizes is unknown. TCRdb re-called the reads with MiXCR, one entry per CDR3 protein. The repertoire holds 200,000 to 300,000 distinct CDR3 sequences, with 9% to 15% as singletons. These data come from a study of T cell repertoires in cytomegalovirus infection. As for the study in general: Indicated by public TCR beta signatures were CMV infection and matching HLA type.

General observations from the study: It was HLA-C-restricted CMV-specific TCR beta clonotypes that dominated the response ex vivo. The cumulative frequency of public TCR beta families distinguished individuals who carried CMV together with the relevant HLA.

The V gene's germline CDR1 is SGHTA and CDR2 FQGNSA. The CDR3 length is 13 residues. V lost 3 bases to trimming and J lost 1 base, with 6 bases between them. The sequence was obtained from a human donor in good health (CMV status not recorded). Some clones in this sample may be carry-over from other donors' samples. The genes are TRBV7-2 and TRBJ1-1; D ambiguous. Sequencing was carried out using PBMCs. CDR3 coding DNA: TGTGCCAGCAGCTTTCGACAGAACACTGAAGCTTTCTTT. Translation gives CASSFRQNTEAFF. Drawing the rest from reference TRBV7-2 and TRBJ1-1, the complete variable domain is GAGVSQSPSNKVTEKGKDVELRCDPISGHTALYWYRQSLGQGLEFLIYFQGNSAPDKSGLPSDRFSAERTGGSVSTLTIQRTQQEDSAVYLCASSFRQNTEAFFGQGTRLTVV.